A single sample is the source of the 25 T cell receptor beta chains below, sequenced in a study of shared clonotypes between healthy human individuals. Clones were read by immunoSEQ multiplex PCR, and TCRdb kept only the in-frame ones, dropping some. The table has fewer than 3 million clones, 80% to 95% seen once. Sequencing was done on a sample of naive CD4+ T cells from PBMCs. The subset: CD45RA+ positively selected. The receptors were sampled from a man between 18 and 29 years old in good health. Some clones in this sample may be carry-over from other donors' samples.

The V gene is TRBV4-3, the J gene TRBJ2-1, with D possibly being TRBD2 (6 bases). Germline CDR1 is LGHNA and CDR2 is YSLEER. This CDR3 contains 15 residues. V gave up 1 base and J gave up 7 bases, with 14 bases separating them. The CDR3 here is CASSQVRSGRNEQFF. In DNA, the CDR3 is TGCGCCAGCAGCCAAGTTCGCTCGGGGAGGAATGAGCAGTTCTTC.

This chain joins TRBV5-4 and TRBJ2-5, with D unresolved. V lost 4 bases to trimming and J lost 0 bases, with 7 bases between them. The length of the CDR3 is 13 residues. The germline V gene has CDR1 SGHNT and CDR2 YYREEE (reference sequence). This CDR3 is CASSPRYQETQYF. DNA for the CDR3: TGTGCCAGCAGCCCCCGGTACCAAGAGACCCAGTACTTC.

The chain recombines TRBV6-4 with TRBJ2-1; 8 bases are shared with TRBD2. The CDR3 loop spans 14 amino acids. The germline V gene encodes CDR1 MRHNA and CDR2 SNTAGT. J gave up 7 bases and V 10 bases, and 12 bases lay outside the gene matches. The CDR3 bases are TGTGCCACCAGGGAGAGCGGGAGAGGTAATGAGCAGTTCTTC. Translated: CATRESGRGNEQFF.

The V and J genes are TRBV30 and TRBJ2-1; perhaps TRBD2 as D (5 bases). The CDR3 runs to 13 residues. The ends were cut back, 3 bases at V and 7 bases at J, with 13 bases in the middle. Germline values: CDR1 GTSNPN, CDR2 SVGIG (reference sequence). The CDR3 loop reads CAWRGPRANEQFF. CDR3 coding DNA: TGTGCCTGGAGGGGCCCGCGGGCGAATGAGCAGTTCTTC.

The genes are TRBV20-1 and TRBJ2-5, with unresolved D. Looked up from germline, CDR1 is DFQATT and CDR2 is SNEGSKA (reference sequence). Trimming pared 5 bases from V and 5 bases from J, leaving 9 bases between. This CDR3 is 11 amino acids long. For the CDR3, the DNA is TGCAGTGCTCAGAAGGAGGAGACCCAGTACTTC. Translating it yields CSAQKEETQYF.

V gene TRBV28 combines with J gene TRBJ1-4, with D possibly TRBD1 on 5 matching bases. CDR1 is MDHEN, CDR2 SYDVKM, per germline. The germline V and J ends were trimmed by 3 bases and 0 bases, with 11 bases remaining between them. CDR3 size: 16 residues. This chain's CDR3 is CASSFPGQATNEKLFF. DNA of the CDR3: TGTGCCAGCAGTTTCCCCGGACAAGCAACTAATGAAAAACTGTTTTTT.

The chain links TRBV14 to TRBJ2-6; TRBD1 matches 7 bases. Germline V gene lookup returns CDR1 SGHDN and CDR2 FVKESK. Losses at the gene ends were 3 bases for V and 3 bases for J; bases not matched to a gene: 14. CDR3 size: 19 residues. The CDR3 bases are TGTGCCAGCAGCCATTACCGTCGAGAGGGGGCGGATGGGGCCAACGTCCTGACTTTC. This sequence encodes CASSHYRREGADGANVLTF.

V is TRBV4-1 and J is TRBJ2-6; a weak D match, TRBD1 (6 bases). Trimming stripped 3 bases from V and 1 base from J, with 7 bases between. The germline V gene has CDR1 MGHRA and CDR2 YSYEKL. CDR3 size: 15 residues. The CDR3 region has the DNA TGCGCCAGCAGCCAGAGGGGGTCTGGGGCCAACGTCCTGACTTTC. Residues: CASSQRGSGANVLTF.

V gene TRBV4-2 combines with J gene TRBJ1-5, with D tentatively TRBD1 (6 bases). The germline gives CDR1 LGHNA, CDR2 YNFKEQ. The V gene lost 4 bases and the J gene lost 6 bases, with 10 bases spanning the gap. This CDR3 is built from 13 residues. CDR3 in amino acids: CASSLEGGQPQHF. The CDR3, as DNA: TGTGCCAGCAGCCTGGAAGGGGGTCAGCCCCAGCATTTT.

CDR3: CASSLVVGVWEQYF. In DNA, the CDR3 is TGCGCCAGCAGCTTGGTGGTGGGGGTCTGGGAGCAGTACTTC. V and J are TRBV5-1 and TRBJ2-7; D possibly matches TRBD1 or TRBD2 (5 bases each). The CDR3 contains 14 residues. Germline values: CDR1 SGHRS, CDR2 YFSETQ. V was trimmed by 0 bases and J by 7 bases, leaving 14 bases between them.

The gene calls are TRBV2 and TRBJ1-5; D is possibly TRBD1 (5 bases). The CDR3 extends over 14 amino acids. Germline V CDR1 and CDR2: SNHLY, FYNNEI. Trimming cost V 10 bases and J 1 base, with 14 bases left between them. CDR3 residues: CATTLGGSNQPQHF. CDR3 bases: TGTGCCACCACCCTCGGGGGGAGCAATCAGCCCCAGCATTTT. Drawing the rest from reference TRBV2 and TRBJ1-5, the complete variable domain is EPEVTQTPSHQVTQMGQEVILRCVPISNHLYFYWYRQILGQKVEFLVSFYNNEISEKSEIFDDQFSVERPDGSNFTLKIRSTKLEDSAMYFCATTLGGSNQPQHFGDGTRLSIL.

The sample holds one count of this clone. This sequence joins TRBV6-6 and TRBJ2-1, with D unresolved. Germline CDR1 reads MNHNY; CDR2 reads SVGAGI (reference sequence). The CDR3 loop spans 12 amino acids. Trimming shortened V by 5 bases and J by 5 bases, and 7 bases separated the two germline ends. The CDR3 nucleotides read TGTGCCAGCAGTCTAATTAACAATGAGCAGTTCTTC. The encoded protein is CASSLINNEQFF.

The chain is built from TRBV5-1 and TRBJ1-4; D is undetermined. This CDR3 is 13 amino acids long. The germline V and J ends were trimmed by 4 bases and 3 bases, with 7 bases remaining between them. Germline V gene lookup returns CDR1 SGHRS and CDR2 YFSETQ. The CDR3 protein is CASSPRSNEKLFF. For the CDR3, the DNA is TGCGCCAGCAGCCCACGCTCTAATGAAAAACTGTTTTTT. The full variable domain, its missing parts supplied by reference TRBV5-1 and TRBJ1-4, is KAGVTQTPRYLIKTRGQQVTLSCSPISGHRSVSWYQQTPGQGLQFLFEYFSETQRNKGNFPGRFSGRQFSNSRSEMNVSTLELGDSALYLCASSPRSNEKLFFGSGTQLSVL.

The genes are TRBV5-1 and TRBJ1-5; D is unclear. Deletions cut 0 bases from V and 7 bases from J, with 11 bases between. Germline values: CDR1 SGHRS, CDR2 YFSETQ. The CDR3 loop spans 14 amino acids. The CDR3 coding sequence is TGCGCCAGCAGCTTGGGCGGGAAGGGACAGCCCCAGCATTTT. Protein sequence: CASSLGGKGQPQHF.

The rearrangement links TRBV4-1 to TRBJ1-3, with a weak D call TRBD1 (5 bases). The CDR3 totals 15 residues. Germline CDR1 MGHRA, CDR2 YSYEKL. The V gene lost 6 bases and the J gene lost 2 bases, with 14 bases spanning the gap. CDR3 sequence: CASRGTWVAGNTIYF. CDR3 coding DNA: TGCGCCAGCAGGGGGACGTGGGTGGCTGGAAACACCATATATTTT.

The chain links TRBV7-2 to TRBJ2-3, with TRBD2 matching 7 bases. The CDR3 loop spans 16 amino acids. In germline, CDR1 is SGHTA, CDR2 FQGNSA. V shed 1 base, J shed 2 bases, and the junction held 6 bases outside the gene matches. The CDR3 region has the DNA TGTGCCAGCAGCTTAGTACCTAGCGGAATCACAGATACGCAGTATTTT. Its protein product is CASSLVPSGITDTQYF.

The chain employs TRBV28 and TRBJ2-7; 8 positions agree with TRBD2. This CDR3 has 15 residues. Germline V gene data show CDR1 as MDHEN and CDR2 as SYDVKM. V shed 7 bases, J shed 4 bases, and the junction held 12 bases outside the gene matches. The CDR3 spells CASTIGGASGYEQYF. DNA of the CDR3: TGTGCCAGCACTATTGGGGGGGCTAGCGGGTACGAGCAGTACTTC.

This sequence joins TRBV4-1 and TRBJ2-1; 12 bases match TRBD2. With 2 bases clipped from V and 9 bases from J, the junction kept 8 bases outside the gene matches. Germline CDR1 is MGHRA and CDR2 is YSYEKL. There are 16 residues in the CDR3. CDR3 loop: CASSQRLAGVNGEQFF. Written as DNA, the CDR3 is TGCGCCAGCAGCCAACGACTAGCGGGAGTGAACGGTGAGCAGTTCTTC.

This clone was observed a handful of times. The CDR3 DNA follows: TGCGCCAGCAGCACCCAGGGGAGGGGAGGTGAAAAACTGTTTTTT. Its protein is CASSTQGRGGEKLFF. This rearrangement joins TRBV4-1 to TRBJ1-4, with D maybe TRBD1 (6 bases). The V gene's germline CDR1 is MGHRA and CDR2 YSYEKL. V lost 5 bases to trimming and J lost 7 bases, with 17 bases between them. CDR3 length: 15 residues.

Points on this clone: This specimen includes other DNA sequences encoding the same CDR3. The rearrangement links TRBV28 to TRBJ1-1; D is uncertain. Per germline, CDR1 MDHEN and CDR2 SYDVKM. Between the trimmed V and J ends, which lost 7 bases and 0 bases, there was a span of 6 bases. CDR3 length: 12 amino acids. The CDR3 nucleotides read TGTGCCAGCATCGATCTGAACACTGAAGCTTTCTTT. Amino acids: CASIDLNTEAFF.

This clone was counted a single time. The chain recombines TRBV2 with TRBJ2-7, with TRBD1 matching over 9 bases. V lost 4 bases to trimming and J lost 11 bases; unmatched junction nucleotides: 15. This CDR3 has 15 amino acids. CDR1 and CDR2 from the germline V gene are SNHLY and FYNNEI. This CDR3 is CASSGQRGQGSTEYF. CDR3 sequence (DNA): TGTGCCAGCAGTGGACAACGGGGACAGGGCTCAACCGAGTACTTC. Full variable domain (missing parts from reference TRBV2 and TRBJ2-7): EPEVTQTPSHQVTQMGQEVILRCVPISNHLYFYWYRQILGQKVEFLVSFYNNEISEKSEIFDDQFSVERPDGSNFTLKIRSTKLEDSAMYFCASSGQRGQGSTEYFGPGTRLTVT.

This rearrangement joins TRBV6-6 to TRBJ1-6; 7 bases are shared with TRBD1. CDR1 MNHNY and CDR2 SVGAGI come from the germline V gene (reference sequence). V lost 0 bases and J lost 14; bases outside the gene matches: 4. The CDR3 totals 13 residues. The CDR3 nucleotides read TGTGCCAGCAGTTACTCGTCAGGGGGGACCCTCCACTTT. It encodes CASSYSSGGTLHF.

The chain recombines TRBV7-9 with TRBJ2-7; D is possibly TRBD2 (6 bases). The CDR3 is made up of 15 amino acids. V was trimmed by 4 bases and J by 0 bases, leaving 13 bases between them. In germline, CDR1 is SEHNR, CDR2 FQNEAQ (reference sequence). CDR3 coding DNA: TGTGCCAGCAGCTCCCCGGGAGCCCCCTCCTACGAGCAGTACTTC. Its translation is CASSSPGAPSYEQYF.

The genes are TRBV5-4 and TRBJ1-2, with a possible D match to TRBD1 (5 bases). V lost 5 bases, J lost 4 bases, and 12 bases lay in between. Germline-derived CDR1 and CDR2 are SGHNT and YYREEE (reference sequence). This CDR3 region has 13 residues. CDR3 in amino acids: CASRLNGGYGYTF. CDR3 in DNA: TGTGCCAGCAGATTGAATGGGGGCTATGGCTACACCTTC. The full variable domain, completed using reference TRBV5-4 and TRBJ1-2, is ETGVTQSPTHLIKTRGQQVTLRCSSQSGHNTVSWYQQALGQGPQFIFQYYREEENGRGNFPPRFSGLQFPNYSSELNVNALELDDSALYLCASRLNGGYGYTFGSGTRLTVV.

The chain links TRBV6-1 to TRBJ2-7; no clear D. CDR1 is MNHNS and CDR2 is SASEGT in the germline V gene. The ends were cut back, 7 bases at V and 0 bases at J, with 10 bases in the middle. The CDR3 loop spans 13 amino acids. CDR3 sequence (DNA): TGTGCCAGCAACGCGGTGGTCTCCTACGAGCAGTACTTC. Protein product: CASNAVVSYEQYF.